One and the same sample provided the 14 T cell receptor beta chains below, sequenced in a study of blood T cells in healthy people across ages. With a J-beta primer mix and a sample-barcoded 5' primer, a second PCR ran roughly 6 to 11 cycles. TCRdb reprocessed the 5' RACE reads via MiXCR and lists one record per CDR3 protein. Here the sample spans 380,000 or so distinct CDR3 sequences, more than 45% being singletons. Material for sequencing was blood. Receptors originate from a man aged 55 to 70 in good health.

This chain links TRBV7-2 with TRBJ2-7; D gene unclear. Per the germline V gene, CDR1 is SGHTA and CDR2 is FQGNSA. V shed 5 bases and J shed 7 bases, with 21 bases lying between them. This CDR3 has 15 amino acids. Here the CDR3 reads CASSPQRRVGNEQYF. The CDR3 DNA follows: TGTGCCAGCAGCCCCCAGCGTAGGGTGGGGAATGAGCAGTACTTC.

This clonotype was found a few times. The chain is built from TRBV20-1 and TRBJ1-5; the D is unclear. The V end was cut by 3 bases, the J end by 2 bases, with 5 bases between. CDR3 size: 12 residues. Germline loops: CDR1 DFQATT, CDR2 SNEGSKA (reference sequence). DNA of the CDR3: TGCAGTGCTAGGGATCGCAATCAGCCCCAGCATTTT. Translation: CSARDRNQPQHF.

Notes on this clonotype: Just one base apart from a much larger clone, this may be a read error. The rearrangement links TRBV5-1 to TRBJ2-1; D gene unclear. The DNA end is more similar to TRBJ2-7, so the J call may be wrong. CDR3 length: 16 residues. Germline V gene lookup returns CDR1 SGHRS and CDR2 YFSETQ. The CDR3 here is CASSPEPRGSYNEQYF. CDR3 bases: TGCGCCAGCAGCCCGGAACCTAGAGGCTCCTACAATGAGCAGTACTTC.

The rearrangement links TRBV5-1 to TRBJ2-1, with 7 nucleotides matching TRBD1. The V gene's germline CDR1 is SGHRS and CDR2 YFSETQ. The CDR3 is made up of 16 amino acids. V lost 4 bases to trimming and J lost 4 bases; unmatched junction nucleotides: 11. CDR3 nucleotide sequence: TGCGCCAGCAGCGTACGGCCGGGACAGACTTACAATGAGCAGTTCTTC. This gives the protein CASSVRPGQTYNEQFF.

On this clonotype itself: A read error may account for a junction end that differs from germline. The rearrangement joins TRBV29-1 to TRBJ2-5; D perhaps matches TRBD2 (5 bases). The CDR3 sequence is 13 residues long. Germline CDR1 reads SQVTM; CDR2 reads ANQGSEA. CDR3 coding DNA: TGCAGCGCTAAAACCTTCGGGATGGAGACCCAGCACTTC. Its translation: CSAKTFGMETQHF.

The chain is built from TRBV6-6 and TRBJ2-1, with D possibly TRBD1 on 6 matching bases. Germline lookup yields CDR1 MNHNY and CDR2 SVGAGI (reference sequence). The CDR3 covers 13 residues. Trimming removed 6 bases from V and 10 bases from J, with 16 bases in between. In DNA, the CDR3 is TGTGCCAGCAGAGGGACACCAACCAAGGAGCAGTTCTTC. Its protein product is CASRGTPTKEQFF.

This clonotype was observed a few times. J is TRBJ2-7 and V is TRBV29-1; 7 bases are shared with TRBD1. Germline V gene sequence: CDR1 SQVTM, CDR2 ANQGSEA. With 4 bases clipped from V and 4 bases from J, the junction kept 4 bases outside the gene matches. The CDR3 consists of 12 residues. This CDR3 is CSVGQGRYEQYF. The CDR3 bases are TGCAGCGTTGGACAGGGTCGGTACGAGCAGTACTTC.

V gene TRBV20-1 combines with J gene TRBJ1-1, with a tentative D call TRBD1 (5 bases). Per the germline V gene, CDR1 is DFQATT and CDR2 is SNEGSKA (reference sequence). Between the trimmed V and J ends, which lost 1 base and 2 bases, there was a span of 11 bases. This CDR3 has 14 residues. The CDR3 bases are TGCAGTGCTAGAGGGGGGGGTTTTAACACTGAAGCTTTCTTT. Protein: CSARGGGFNTEAFF.

Ten or more counts support this clonotype. V and J are TRBV6-1 and TRBJ1-6; D is ambiguous. V lost 6 bases to trimming and J lost 9 bases, with 18 bases between them. This CDR3 region has 15 residues. Germline CDR1 and CDR2: MNHNS and SASEGT. CDR3 in DNA: TGTGCCAGCAGCCCCGCCAGAGACCGCCGTTCACCCCTCCACTTT. Amino acid sequence: CASSPARDRRSPLHF.

The chain is built from TRBV9 and TRBJ2-7; D is uncertain. The CDR3 sequence is 14 residues long. CDR1 and CDR2 from the germline V gene are SGDLS and YYNGEE. With 3 bases removed from V and 1 base from J, the gap between germline ends came to 11 bases. CDR3 region: CASSAPDGSYEQYF. The CDR3 nucleotides read TGTGCCAGCAGCGCCCCGGACGGATCCTACGAGCAGTACTTC.

This sequence joins TRBV29-1 and TRBJ1-1; tentative D call: TRBD1 (5 bases). The V end lost 7 bases, the J end lost 1 base, and 16 bases lay between the germline ends. The germline V gene encodes CDR1 SQVTM and CDR2 ANQGSEA. The CDR3 covers 14 residues. The CDR3 sequence: CSASGARENTEAFF. CDR3 in DNA: TGCAGCGCGTCCGGGGCCAGGGAGAACACTGAAGCTTTCTTT.

On this clonotype itself: A much larger clone lies one base from this, so it may be a read error. J is TRBJ2-1 and V is TRBV20-1; TRBD2 aligns across 8 bases. Germline CDR1 DFQATT, CDR2 SNEGSKA (reference sequence). This CDR3 contains 15 residues. The CDR3 nucleotides are TGCAGTGCTAGTAACCGGGGGGGGCCCTACAATGAGCGGTTCTTC. Protein sequence: CSASNRGGPYNERFF.

With respect to this clonotype: A much larger clone differs from this one at a single base, so this may be a read error. V usage is TRBV25-1 and J usage is TRBJ2-3; a weak D match, TRBD2 (6 bases). The CDR3 is 15 amino acids. Germline V gives CDR1 MGHDK, CDR2 SYGVNS. For the CDR3, the DNA is TGTGCCAGCGGTGAATGGGGGGACTTCACAGATACGCAGTATTTT. Its protein product is CASGEWGDFTDTQYF. The whole variable domain, remainder taken from reference TRBV25-1 and TRBJ2-3, is EADIYQTPRYLVIGTGKKITLECSQTMGHDKMYWYQQDPGMELHLIHYSYGVNSTEKGDLSSESTVSRIRTEHFPLTLESARPSHTSQYLCASGEWGDFTDTQYFGPGTRLTVL.

This clonotype appeared a few times. This chain's CDR3 is CAISEPGLAGTDTQYF. CDR3 DNA: TGTGCCATCAGTGAGCCGGGACTAGCGGGGACAGATACGCAGTATTTT. The rearrangement uses TRBV10-3 and TRBJ2-3, with 13 bases identical to TRBD2. Germline trimming cut 2 bases from V and 3 bases from J; bases unmatched to any gene: 2. Germline-derived CDR1 and CDR2 are ENHRY and SYGVKD. CDR3 length: 16 amino acids.